Below are 17 T cell receptor beta chains sequenced from a single sample in a study of T cells after yellow fever vaccination. TCRdb called the 5' RACE reads again in MiXCR, with one record for every CDR3 protein. The data show about 630,000 distinct CDR3 sequences, approximately 13% seen once. This specimen consisted of PBMCs, obtained on the day of the yellow fever booster vaccination. Receptors originate from a man younger than 45 who received the YFV17D yellow fever vaccine.

This clonotype came up a few times. The chain recombines TRBV30 with TRBJ1-5; 7 nucleotides agree with TRBD1. The V segment lost 1 base and the J segment 3 bases; nucleotides outside the gene matches: 6. The CDR3 length is 15 residues. CDR1 and CDR2 from the germline V gene are GTSNPN and SVGIG (reference sequence). The CDR3 is CAWSEGTVLNQPQHF. CDR3 nucleotide sequence: TGTGCCTGGAGTGAGGGGACAGTACTCAATCAGCCCCAGCATTTT.

This chain links TRBV4-2 with TRBJ2-1, with a weak D call TRBD2 (6 bases). The germline CDR1 and CDR2 sequences are LGHNA and YNFKEQ. V shed 0 bases and J shed 1 base, with 13 bases lying between them. This CDR3 is built from 17 residues. CDR3 region: CASSQERFGSSYNEQFF. The DNA of the CDR3 is TGTGCCAGCAGCCAAGAAAGGTTCGGGAGTTCCTACAATGAGCAGTTCTTC.

The V call is TRBV11-3, the J call TRBJ2-7, with TRBD1 identical over 7 bases. With V trimmed by 3 bases and J by 3 bases, 14 bases remained unmatched. Germline assignment: CDR1 SGHNT and CDR2 YENEEA. This CDR3 is built from 17 residues. CDR3 nucleotides: TGTGCCAGCAGCTTTATGCCTCAGGGGACAGAAGACTACGAGCAGTACTTC. Amino acid sequence: CASSFMPQGTEDYEQYF.

This clonotype was found once. This chain links TRBV27 with TRBJ2-7; TRBD2 might be the D (6 bases). Per germline, CDR1 MNHEY and CDR2 SMNVEV (reference sequence). Trimming left V 8 bases short and J 1 base short, with 18 bases between. The CDR3 loop spans 15 amino acids. This CDR3 is CASSPAGGPSYEQYF. DNA for the CDR3: TGTGCCAGCTCTCCCGCCGGGGGACCATCCTACGAGCAGTACTTC.

The chain is built from TRBV7-9 and TRBJ2-7; D is perhaps TRBD1 or TRBD2 (6 bases each). This CDR3 has 12 amino acids. Trimming stripped 8 bases from V and 3 bases from J, with 11 bases between. Germline V gene sequence: CDR1 SEHNR, CDR2 FQNEAQ (reference sequence). CDR3 nucleotide sequence: TGTGCCAGCGGAGGGGGAAACTACGAGCAGTACTTC. It is translated as CASGGGNYEQYF.

J is TRBJ2-3 and V is TRBV4-2; possible D gene TRBD2, 5 bases. This CDR3 contains 15 residues. The V and J ends lost 0 bases and 1 base respectively, with 8 bases between them. CDR1 LGHNA and CDR2 YNFKEQ come from the germline V gene. The CDR3 protein is CASSQDPGGTDTQYF. In nucleotides, the CDR3 is TGTGCCAGCAGCCAAGACCCCGGGGGCACAGATACGCAGTATTTT.

The genes are TRBV10-3 and TRBJ1-2; TRBD1 matches at 8 bases. The CDR3 is 14 amino acids. CDR1 is ENHRY, CDR2 SYGVKD, per germline. After removal of 5 bases from V and 5 bases from J, the junction contained 7 bases not matched to a gene. The CDR3 DNA sequence: TGTGCCATCAGTTTGACAGGGGCTCCGTATGGCTACACCTTC. Protein product: CAISLTGAPYGYTF.

In its sample, this clonotype was seen a few times. The chain uses TRBV5-5 and TRBJ2-1, with D perhaps TRBD1 (5 bases). V was trimmed by 0 bases and J by 2 bases, leaving 15 bases between them. The CDR3 has 17 amino acids. CDR1 and CDR2 from the germline V gene are SGHKS and YYEKEE (reference sequence). CDR3 protein: CASSLAVTKGPYNEQFF. CDR3 coding DNA: TGTGCCAGCAGCTTGGCCGTCACCAAGGGGCCCTACAATGAGCAGTTCTTC.

This clonotype was observed a handful of times. This chain joins TRBV29-1 and TRBJ2-7; 7 bases map to TRBD1. V shed 5 bases, J shed 4 bases, and the junction held 8 bases outside the gene matches. Germline V gene sequence: CDR1 SQVTM, CDR2 ANQGSEA. The CDR3 is 13 residues long. CDR3 sequence: CSVRSGGGYEQYF. CDR3 sequence (DNA): TGCAGCGTTCGTTCAGGGGGTGGGTACGAGCAGTACTTC.

This clonotype was seen a handful of times. V and J are TRBV5-1 and TRBJ2-3; tentatively, D is TRBD2 (6 bases). The ends were cut back, 3 bases at V and 2 bases at J, with 28 bases in the middle. Germline V lookup: CDR1 SGHRS, CDR2 YFSETQ. There are 20 residues in the CDR3. The CDR3 nucleotides read TGCGCCAGCAGCTCGCCTTCCGAAGGGGTAGCGGAAAACCCCACAGATACGCAGTATTTT. This gives the protein CASSSPSEGVAENPTDTQYF.

The rearrangement links TRBV4-2 to TRBJ1-5, with 7 nucleotides matching TRBD1. Per the germline V gene, CDR1 is LGHNA and CDR2 is YNFKEQ. This CDR3 region has 16 residues. J was trimmed by 4 bases and V by 4 bases; bases with no gene match: 10. The CDR3 loop reads CASSPSYRGGNQPQHF. The CDR3 DNA follows: TGTGCCAGCAGCCCCTCCTACAGGGGAGGAAATCAGCCCCAGCATTTT.

The chain uses TRBV4-3 and TRBJ2-1; D possibly corresponds to TRBD2 (8 bases). Germline V gives CDR1 LGHNA, CDR2 YSLEER. V was cut by 0 bases and J by 3 bases, with 18 bases left in between. The CDR3 extends over 18 amino acids. The CDR3 here is CASSQDIPGRGRYNEQFF. DNA for the CDR3: TGCGCCAGCAGCCAAGATATACCCGGGAGGGGGCGCTACAATGAGCAGTTCTTC.

This clonotype was seen at least ten times. J is TRBJ2-2 and V is TRBV6-5; no clear D. Between the trimmed V and J ends, which lost 4 bases and 0 bases, there was a span of 0 bases. CDR1 is MNHEY and CDR2 is SVGAGI in the germline V gene. CDR3 length: 12 residues. The DNA of the CDR3 is TGTGCCAGCAGTTCGAACACCGGGGAGCTGTTTTTT. As protein: CASSSNTGELFF.

This chain uses TRBV7-2 with TRBJ1-5; the match to TRBD1 covers 7 bases. Germline V gene lookup returns CDR1 SGHTA and CDR2 FQGNSA. V lost 5 bases, J lost 7 bases, and 5 bases stayed unmatched. The CDR3 runs 13 residues. CDR3 sequence: CASSLTGEQPQHF. CDR3 nucleotide sequence: TGTGCCAGCAGCCTCACAGGGGAGCAGCCCCAGCATTTT.

This clonotype was recorded a few times. The genes are TRBV12-3 or TRBV12-4 and TRBJ2-7; D is uncertain. The length of the CDR3 is 11 residues. V was cut by 4 bases and J by 5 bases, with 6 bases left in between. CDR3 loop: CASSSTNEQYF. The CDR3 DNA reads TGTGCCAGCAGTTCCACTAACGAGCAGTACTTC.

This clonotype was seen more than once but under ten times. The V and J genes are TRBV20-1 and TRBJ2-1; unclear D gene. Germline V gene data show CDR1 as DFQATT and CDR2 as SNEGSKA (reference sequence). The CDR3 extends over 14 amino acids. The germline V and J ends were trimmed by 1 base and 0 bases, with 7 bases remaining between them. CDR3 DNA: TGCAGTGCTAGAGCCAGAGACTCCTACAATGAGCAGTTCTTC. Translating it yields CSARARDSYNEQFF.

Many counts were recorded for this clonotype. The chain links TRBV9 to TRBJ2-1, with D possibly matching TRBD2 (5 bases). Germline values: CDR1 SGDLS, CDR2 YYNGEE. V lost 5 bases and J 0 bases, leaving 9 bases between the germline ends. This CDR3 has 14 residues. The CDR3 is CASSVGDSYNEQFF. The CDR3, as DNA: TGTGCCAGCAGTGTGGGAGACTCCTACAATGAGCAGTTCTTC.